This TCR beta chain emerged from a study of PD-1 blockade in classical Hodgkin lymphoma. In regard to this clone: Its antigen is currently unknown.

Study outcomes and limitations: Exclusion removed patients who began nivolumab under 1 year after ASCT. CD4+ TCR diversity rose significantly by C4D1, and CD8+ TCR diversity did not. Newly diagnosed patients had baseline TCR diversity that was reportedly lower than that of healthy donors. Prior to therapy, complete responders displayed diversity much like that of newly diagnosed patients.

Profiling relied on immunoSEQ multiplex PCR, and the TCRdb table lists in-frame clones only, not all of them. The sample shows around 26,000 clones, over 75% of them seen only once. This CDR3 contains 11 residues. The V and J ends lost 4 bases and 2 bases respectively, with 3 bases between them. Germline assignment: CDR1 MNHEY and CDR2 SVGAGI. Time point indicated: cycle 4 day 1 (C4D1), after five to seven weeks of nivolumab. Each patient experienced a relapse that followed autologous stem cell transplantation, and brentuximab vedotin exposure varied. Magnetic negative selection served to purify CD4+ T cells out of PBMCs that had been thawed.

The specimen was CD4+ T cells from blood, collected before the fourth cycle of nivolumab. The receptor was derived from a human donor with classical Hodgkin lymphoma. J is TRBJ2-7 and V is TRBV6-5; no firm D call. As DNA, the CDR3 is TGTGCCAGCAGTTCGCCCTACGAGCAGTACTTC. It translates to CASSSPYEQYF.